This T cell receptor (beta chain) was captured by sequencing in a study of CD8 T cells in ankylosing spondylitis. Findings of the study overall: Enrichment of disease-linked clones was reportedly significant in matched ankylosing spondylitis synovial fluid. The authors found the disease-linked clones to be CD8+ and relatively rare in peripheral blood. Several of the motif variants were reported before in synovial fluid and blood from reactive arthritis.

The ends lost 0 bases at V and 2 bases at J; junction bases unmatched: 8. From germline, CDR1 is LNHNV and CDR2 YYDKDF (reference sequence). This CDR3 is 18 amino acids long. TCRdb analysed the 5' RACE reads with MiXCR anew, one entry per CDR3 protein. The sample holds some 200,000 distinct CDR3 sequences, around 13% seen once. As to this clonotype: Its target is not known.

The sequencing input was blood, either unsorted or a sorted T cell fraction (not recorded which). The clonotype originates from a male donor with ankylosing spondylitis or in good health (not recorded which). The V gene is TRBV15, the J gene TRBJ2-5; 11 positions agree with TRBD2. The CDR3: CATSREVFRLAGQETQYF. In nucleotides, the CDR3 is TGTGCCACCAGCAGAGAAGTCTTTCGACTAGCGGGGCAAGAGACCCAGTACTTC.